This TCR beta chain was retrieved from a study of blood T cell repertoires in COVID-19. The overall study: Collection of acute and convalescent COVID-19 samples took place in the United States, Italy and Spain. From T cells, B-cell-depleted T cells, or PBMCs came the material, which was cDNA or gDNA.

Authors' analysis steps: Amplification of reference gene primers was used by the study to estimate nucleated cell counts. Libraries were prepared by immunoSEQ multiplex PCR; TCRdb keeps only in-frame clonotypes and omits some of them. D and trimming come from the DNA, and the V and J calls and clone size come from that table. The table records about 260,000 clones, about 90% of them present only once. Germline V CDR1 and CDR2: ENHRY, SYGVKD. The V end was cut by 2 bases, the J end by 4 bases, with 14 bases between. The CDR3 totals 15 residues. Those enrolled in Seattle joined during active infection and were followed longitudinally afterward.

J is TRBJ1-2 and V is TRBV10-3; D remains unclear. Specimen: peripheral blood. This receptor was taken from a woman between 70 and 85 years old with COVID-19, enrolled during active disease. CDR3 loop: CAISEEEGPFYGYTF. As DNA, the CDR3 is TGTGCCATCAGTGAGGAGGAGGGCCCCTTCTATGGCTACACCTTC.